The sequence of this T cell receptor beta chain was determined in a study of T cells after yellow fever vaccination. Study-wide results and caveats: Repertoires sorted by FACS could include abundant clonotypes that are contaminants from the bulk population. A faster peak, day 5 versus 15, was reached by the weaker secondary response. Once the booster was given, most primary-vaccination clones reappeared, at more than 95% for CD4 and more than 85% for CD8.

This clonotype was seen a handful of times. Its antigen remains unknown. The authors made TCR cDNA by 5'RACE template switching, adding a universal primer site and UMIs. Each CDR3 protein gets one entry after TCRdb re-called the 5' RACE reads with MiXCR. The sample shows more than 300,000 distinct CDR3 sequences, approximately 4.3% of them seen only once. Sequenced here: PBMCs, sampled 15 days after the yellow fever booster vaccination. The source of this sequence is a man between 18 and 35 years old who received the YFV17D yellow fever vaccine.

The CDR3 nucleotides read TGTGCCAGCAGTTTACAACCGGGGACTGAAGCTTTCTTT. This codes for CASSLQPGTEAFF. The V call is TRBV27, the J call TRBJ1-1; no clear D gene. Germline CDR1 reads MNHEY; CDR2 reads SMNVEV (reference sequence). The V gene lost 2 bases and the J gene lost 5 bases, with 9 bases spanning the gap. The CDR3 covers 13 residues.